One sample yielded the 27 T cell receptor beta chains listed below, sequenced in a study of T cell responses to AZD1222 COVID-19 vaccine. Generated by immunoSEQ multiplex PCR, the TCRdb table keeps only in-frame clones and is missing some. The profile shows roughly 120,000 clones, 90% to 95% of them singletons. Sequenced material: peripheral blood, taken on day 0 of AZD1222 vaccination. The receptor source for this set is an adult in good health.

The V call is TRBV3-1 (or the pseudogene TRBV3-2), the J call TRBJ2-3, with a tentative D call TRBD2 (6 bases). Per the germline V gene, CDR1 is LGHDT and CDR2 is YNNKEL (reference sequence). V shed 0 bases and J shed 4 bases, with 17 bases lying between them. The CDR3 covers 17 residues. The CDR3: CASSQDGLGTLADTQYF. DNA of the CDR3: TGTGCCAGCAGCCAAGATGGCCTAGGGACTCTGGCAGATACGCAGTATTTT.

This clone was seen a few times. The chain employs TRBV14 and TRBJ1-2; weak D call: TRBD1 (6 bases). Trimming removed 4 bases from V and 8 bases from J, with 17 bases in between. CDR1 and CDR2 (germline): SGHDN, FVKESK. This CDR3 is 14 amino acids long. CDR3 DNA sequence: TGTGCCAGCAGCCGCCGGACAGTCCGGACGGGCTACACCTTC. This encodes CASSRRTVRTGYTF.

This sequence joins TRBV7-2 and TRBJ2-1; TRBD1 matches at 9 bases. CDR3 length: 15 amino acids. V was pared by 5 bases and J by 2 bases, with 4 bases of the junction left unmatched. Per germline, CDR1 SGHTA and CDR2 FQGNSA. CDR3 region: CASSRGQGTYNEQFF. CDR3 nucleotides: TGTGCCAGCAGCCGGGGACAGGGCACCTACAATGAGCAGTTCTTC.

In nucleotides, the CDR3 is TGTGCCAGCAGCTTAGAACCAGGGGCTAACTATGGCTACACCTTC. Its translation is CASSLEPGANYGYTF. The chain carries TRBV11-2 and TRBJ1-2; TRBD1 is a possible D gene (6 bases). This CDR3 contains 15 residues. Trimming shortened V by 0 bases and J by 0 bases, and 8 bases separated the two germline ends. CDR1 and CDR2 from the germline V gene are SGHAT and FQNNGV.

This clone was counted a single time. The genes are TRBV9 and TRBJ2-7; 7 bases are a match to TRBD2. Germline V gene lookup returns CDR1 SGDLS and CDR2 YYNGEE. V was clipped by 1 base and J by 3 bases; unmatched bases: 7. This CDR3 has 15 amino acids. CDR3 residues: CASSVREGGSYEQYF. The CDR3 region has the DNA TGTGCCAGCAGCGTAAGGGAGGGAGGGAGCTACGAGCAGTACTTC.

This clone was seen once. The chain uses TRBV6-5 and TRBJ1-1; possible D gene TRBD1, 5 bases. Trimming cost V 2 bases and J 1 base, with 14 bases left between them. This CDR3 spans 16 amino acids. Germline V CDR1 and CDR2: MNHEY, SVGAGI. The CDR3, as DNA: TGTGCCAGCAGTTACGTTAGTCAGGGTAGGAACACTGAAGCTTTCTTT. Its protein is CASSYVSQGRNTEAFF.

The CDR3 spells CASSLGGTRDYEQYF. The CDR3 DNA is TGCGCCAGCAGCTTGGGAGGGACTAGGGACTACGAGCAGTACTTC. The J gene is TRBJ2-7, the V gene TRBV5-1; 8 bases align to TRBD2. V shed 0 bases and J 3 bases; nucleotides not matched to a gene: 5. CDR1 SGHRS and CDR2 YFSETQ come from the germline V gene. This CDR3 comprises 15 residues.

The genes are TRBV9 and TRBJ2-1; D could derive from TRBD1 or TRBD2 (6 bases each). The CDR3 is 13 amino acids. V lost 6 bases and J lost 9, with 16 bases in between. The germline CDR1 and CDR2 sequences are SGDLS and YYNGEE. CDR3: CASMGAFGGEQFF. Here the CDR3 DNA reads TGTGCCAGCATGGGGGCCTTCGGGGGTGAGCAGTTCTTC.

V gene TRBV7-2 combines with J gene TRBJ1-4; D may be TRBD1 (5 bases). V was shortened by 3 bases and J by 4 bases, with 15 bases between the two germline ends. Per the germline V gene, CDR1 is SGHTA and CDR2 is FQGNSA. The CDR3 loop spans 16 amino acids. Written as DNA, the CDR3 is TGTGCCAGCAGCTTTGGCAGGGCCTTAGTTAATGAAAAACTGTTTTTT. The encoded protein is CASSFGRALVNEKLFF.

This chain links TRBV6-1 with TRBJ1-3; tentatively, D is TRBD1 (5 bases). V was clipped by 1 base and J by 0 bases, with 16 bases between them. The CDR3 is 18 amino acids. Per the germline V gene, CDR1 is MNHNS and CDR2 is SASEGT. This chain's CDR3 is CASSEELAGWLSGNTIYF. The CDR3 DNA is TGTGCCAGCAGTGAAGAACTGGCAGGGTGGCTCTCTGGAAACACCATATATTTT.

This chain links TRBV19 with TRBJ1-5; 7 bases fit TRBD1. The CDR3 spans 14 residues. The ends lost 8 bases at V and 2 bases at J; junction bases unmatched: 6. Germline lookup yields CDR1 LNHDA and CDR2 SQIVND (reference sequence). CDR3: CASASGTGNQPQHF. In DNA form, the CDR3 reads TGTGCCAGTGCCTCCGGGACAGGCAATCAGCCCCAGCATTTT.

The count of this clone is one. The rearrangement links TRBV6-5 to TRBJ2-3, with unresolved D. CDR3 length equals 11 residues. Between the trimmed V and J ends, which lost 10 bases and 1 base, there was a span of 6 bases. In germline, CDR1 is MNHEY, CDR2 SVGAGI. The CDR3 DNA is TGTGCCACAGAGGGCACAGATACGCAGTATTTT. Residues: CATEGTDTQYF.

The rearrangement links TRBV6-5 to TRBJ2-1; TRBD1 aligns across 7 bases. The CDR3 has 14 amino acids. Trimming took 4 bases from V and 5 from J; bases not matched to a gene: 5. Germline V CDR1 and CDR2: MNHEY, SVGAGI. The CDR3 is CASSFRGLNNEQFF. CDR3 sequence (DNA): TGTGCCAGCAGTTTTAGGGGGCTGAACAATGAGCAGTTCTTC.

The count of this clone is one. The chain recombines TRBV30 with TRBJ2-2; the match to TRBD1 covers 7 bases. This CDR3 is 15 amino acids long. The V gene's germline CDR1 is GTSNPN and CDR2 SVGIG (reference sequence). The trim removed 2 bases at V and 2 bases at J, leaving 5 bases unmatched. CDR3 nucleotides: TGTGCCTGGAGTCGAAGGGGGCCCAACACCGGGGAGCTGTTTTTT. Its protein is CAWSRRGPNTGELFF.

DNA of the CDR3: TGTGCCAGCAGCTTGGGCCAGACGGACTATGGCTACACCTTC. Encoded protein: CASSLGQTDYGYTF. This chain connects TRBV5-4 to TRBJ1-2; D is ambiguous. The CDR3 is 14 residues long. The V gene's germline CDR1 is SGHNT and CDR2 YYREEE (reference sequence). Trimming left V 0 bases short and J 3 bases short, with 9 bases between.

V gene TRBV11-2 combines with J gene TRBJ2-1, with 7 nucleotides matching TRBD1. The V gene end was trimmed by 5 bases and the J gene end by 2 bases; junction bases not matched to a gene: 3. The CDR3 loop spans 14 amino acids. Germline-derived CDR1 and CDR2 are SGHAT and FQNNGV. The chain's CDR3 is CASSRQGPYNEQFF. In DNA form, the CDR3 reads TGTGCCAGCAGCCGACAGGGACCCTACAATGAGCAGTTCTTC.

This rearrangement joins TRBV6-5 to TRBJ1-5; 8 bases map to TRBD1. Trimming removed 5 bases from V and 3 bases from J; junction bases left unmatched: 3. The CDR3 contains 14 residues. Germline CDR1 reads MNHEY; CDR2 reads SVGAGI. The DNA of the CDR3 is TGTGCCAGCAGTCGACAGGGGTTCAATCAGCCCCAGCATTTT. The encoded protein is CASSRQGFNQPQHF.

The rearrangement links TRBV6-6 to TRBJ2-5; 7 bases align to TRBD1. V was clipped by 8 bases and J by 2 bases; unmatched bases: 5. The CDR3 consists of 13 residues. Germline values: CDR1 MNHNY, CDR2 SVGAGI (reference sequence). Here the CDR3 reads CASSRGRQETQYF. The CDR3 DNA follows: TGTGCCAGCTCTAGGGGGCGGCAAGAGACCCAGTACTTC.

The chain has TRBV5-5 and TRBJ1-3; 10 nucleotides line up with TRBD1. The CDR3 is 18 residues long. Germline V lookup: CDR1 SGHKS, CDR2 YYEKEE (reference sequence). V lost 2 bases, J lost 2 bases, and 10 bases stayed unmatched. Here the CDR3 reads CASSFFGSGTGAGNTIYF. For the CDR3, the DNA is TGTGCCAGCAGCTTTTTTGGGTCCGGGACAGGGGCTGGAAACACCATATATTTT. Full variable domain (missing parts from reference TRBV5-5 and TRBJ1-3): DAGVTQSPTHLIKTRGQQVTLRCSPISGHKSVSWYQQVLGQGPQFIFQYYEKEERGRGNFPDRFSARQFPNYSSELNVNALLLGDSALYLCASSFFGSGTGAGNTIYFGEGSWLTVV.

The chain has TRBV7-8 and TRBJ1-5, with 9 positions matching TRBD1. With 5 bases clipped from V and 6 bases from J, the junction kept 11 bases outside the gene matches. CDR1 is SGHVS and CDR2 is FQNEAQ in the germline V gene. CDR3 length: 16 residues. The CDR3 spells CASSAREGQGGQPQHF. The CDR3 DNA reads TGTGCCAGCAGCGCGAGGGAGGGACAGGGCGGTCAGCCCCAGCATTTT.

The CDR3 loop is CASSQDFVGTRGGYGYTF. CDR3 bases: TGCGCCAGCAGCCAAGATTTCGTAGGGACCCGGGGAGGGTATGGCTACACCTTC. This rearrangement joins TRBV4-3 to TRBJ1-2; tentative D call: TRBD1 (5 bases). This CDR3 spans 18 amino acids. V lost 0 bases, J lost 5 bases, and 22 bases lay in between. Germline CDR1 reads LGHNA; CDR2 reads YSLEER.

This rearrangement joins TRBV5-4 to TRBJ2-7, with TRBD2 matching over 13 bases. With V trimmed by 3 bases and J by 3 bases, 9 bases remained unmatched. CDR1 is SGHNT and CDR2 is YYREEE in the germline V gene (reference sequence). There are 17 residues in the CDR3. The CDR3, as DNA: TGTGCCAGCAGCTCTACGATAGGACTAGCGGGAGACTACGAGCAGTACTTC. Its protein product is CASSSTIGLAGDYEQYF.

The V and J genes are TRBV6-6 and TRBJ2-6; TRBD2 aligns across 8 bases. The CDR3 extends over 15 amino acids. Germline V lookup: CDR1 MNHNY, CDR2 SVGAGI (reference sequence). V lost 6 bases, J lost 1 base, and 2 bases stayed unmatched. The CDR3, as DNA: TGTGCCAGCAGCCGGGGGGGTTCTGGGGCCAACGTCCTGACTTTC. Protein: CASSRGGSGANVLTF.

This clone was counted once. This sequence joins TRBV5-1 and TRBJ1-2; maybe TRBD1 (6 bases). Germline V lookup: CDR1 SGHRS, CDR2 YFSETQ. Trimming stripped 4 bases from V and 4 bases from J, with 17 bases between. The length of the CDR3 is 15 residues. The DNA for the CDR3 is TGCGCCAGCAGCCCGAACAGGGTCCTATCCTATGGCTACACCTTC. Its translation: CASSPNRVLSYGYTF.

The chain joins TRBV30 to TRBJ2-7; 10 bases are shared with TRBD2. Germline assignment: CDR1 GTSNPN and CDR2 SVGIG (reference sequence). CDR3 size: 14 residues. After removal of 4 bases from V and 7 bases from J, the junction contained 10 bases not matched to a gene. As DNA, the CDR3 is TGTGCCTGGAACCCAGCGGGAGGGCCAGGGGAGCAGTACTTC. Translation: CAWNPAGGPGEQYF.

Here the CDR3 DNA reads TGTGCCAGCAGCCCAACTAGGGGACGCCAATCCGGCTACACCTTC. Translation gives CASSPTRGRQSGYTF. The V and J genes are TRBV7-8 and TRBJ1-2; D possibly corresponds to TRBD1 (5 bases). Germline V gene lookup returns CDR1 SGHVS and CDR2 FQNEAQ. This CDR3 is 15 amino acids long. The ends were cut back, 5 bases at V and 8 bases at J, with 21 bases in the middle.

The V and J genes are TRBV2 and TRBJ1-4; 8 positions agree with TRBD1. CDR3 size: 15 residues. V was pared by 3 bases and J by 8 bases, with 8 bases of the junction left unmatched. CDR1 is SNHLY and CDR2 is FYNNEI in the germline V gene. CDR3 nucleotides: TGTGCCAGCAGTGACCAGGGGGCAGGGGGAGAAAAACTGTTTTTT. This codes for CASSDQGAGGEKLFF. Full variable domain (outside the CDR3, taken from reference TRBV2 and TRBJ1-4): EPEVTQTPSHQVTQMGQEVILRCVPISNHLYFYWYRQILGQKVEFLVSFYNNEISEKSEIFDDQFSVERPDGSNFTLKIRSTKLEDSAMYFCASSDQGAGGEKLFFGSGTQLSVL.